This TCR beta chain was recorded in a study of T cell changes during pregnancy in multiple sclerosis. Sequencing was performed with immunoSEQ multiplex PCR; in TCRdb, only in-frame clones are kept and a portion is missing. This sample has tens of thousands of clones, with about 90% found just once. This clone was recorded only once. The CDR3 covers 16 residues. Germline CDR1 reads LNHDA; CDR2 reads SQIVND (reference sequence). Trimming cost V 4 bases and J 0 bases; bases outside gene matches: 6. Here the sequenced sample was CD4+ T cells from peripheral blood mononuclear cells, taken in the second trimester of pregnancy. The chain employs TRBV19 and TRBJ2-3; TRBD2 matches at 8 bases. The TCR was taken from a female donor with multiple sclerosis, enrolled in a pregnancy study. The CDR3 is CASSTPKRGSTDTQYF. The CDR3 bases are TGTGCCAGTAGTACACCGAAGCGGGGGAGCACAGATACGCAGTATTTT. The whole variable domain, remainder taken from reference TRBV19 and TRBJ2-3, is DGGITQSPKYLFRKEGQNVTLSCEQNLNHDAMYWYRQDPGQGLRLIYYSQIVNDFQKGDIAEGYSVSREKKESFPLTVTSAQKNPTAFYLCASSTPKRGSTDTQYFGPGTRLTVL.